Listed here are 8 T cell receptor beta chains from one sample, sequenced in a study of prognosis after radiotherapy for stage I lung cancer. Amplicons of TCR beta CDR3 were generated from genomic DNA by two-round multiplex PCR. Specific primers for each TRBV and TRBJ gene were what first-round PCR used. TCRdb used MiXCR to reprocess the multiplex PCR reads, holding one entry per CDR3 protein. The sample yields 20,000 to 25,000 distinct CDR3 sequences, 43% seen once. The sample consisted of PBMCs, taken before or after stereotactic body radiation therapy (not recorded which). The source is a donor aged 50 or older with non-small cell lung cancer.

J is TRBJ2-3 and V is TRBV10-1; D call uncertain. Germline V gives CDR1 WNHNN, CDR2 SYGVQD (reference sequence). Trimming took off 2 bases at V and 1 base at J, with 13 bases between the two ends. The CDR3 is made up of 16 amino acids. CDR3 protein: CASSEGDPLGTDTQYF. The DNA for the CDR3 is TGCGCCAGCAGTGAGGGTGACCCATTGGGCACAGATACGCAGTATTTT.

This clonotype was counted many times. CDR3 amino acids: CASSSGGRQTETQYF. The CDR3 nucleotides read TGCGCCAGCAGCTCCGGGGGGCGTCAAACAGAGACCCAGTACTTC. The V call is TRBV5-1, the J call TRBJ2-5, with a possible D match to TRBD2 (7 bases). Germline V gene lookup returns CDR1 SGHRS and CDR2 YFSETQ. V lost 3 bases and J 4 bases, leaving 16 bases between the germline ends. The CDR3 length is 15 residues. The full variable domain, in which reference TRBV5-1 and TRBJ2-5 provide the parts outside the CDR3, is KAGVTQTPRYLIKTRGQQVTLSCSPISGHRSVSWYQQTPGQGLQFLFEYFSETQRNKGNFPGRFSGRQFSNSRSEMNVSTLELGDSALYLCASSSGGRQTETQYFGPGTRLLVL.

In this sample, this clonotype turned up many times. V is TRBV30 and J is TRBJ1-4, with a weak D call TRBD1 (5 bases). There are 15 residues in the CDR3. V was shortened by 2 bases and J by 8 bases, with 18 bases between the two germline ends. Germline V lookup: CDR1 GTSNPN, CDR2 SVGIG (reference sequence). DNA of the CDR3: TGTGCCTGGAGTCGGTTAGGTCCTGGGGGGGAAAAACTGTTTTTT. This sequence encodes CAWSRLGPGGEKLFF.

This clonotype was seen many times. The V and J genes are TRBV20-1 and TRBJ2-3, with 8 bases matching TRBD2. The CDR3 has 14 residues. Germline values: CDR1 DFQATT, CDR2 SNEGSKA (reference sequence). Trimming at V came to 6 bases and at J to 8 bases, leaving 13 bases not matched to a gene. The CDR3 region is CSANDGPGRGTQYF. In DNA, the CDR3 is TGCAGTGCCAACGACGGGCCCGGGAGGGGTACGCAGTATTTT.

This clonotype was seen repeatedly, ten times or more. The chain has TRBV7-2 and TRBJ1-6; D gene uncertain. The V end was cut by 6 bases, the J end by 4 bases, with 10 bases between. This CDR3 region has 14 residues. Per the germline V gene, CDR1 is SGHTA and CDR2 is FQGNSA. This chain's CDR3 is CASRYSVYNSPLHF. CDR3 sequence (DNA): TGTGCCAGCAGATATAGCGTGTATAATTCACCCCTCCACTTT.

This clonotype is medium-sized in the sample. The chain links TRBV5-1 to TRBJ1-2; 8 bases match TRBD1. This CDR3 has 15 amino acids. In germline, CDR1 is SGHRS, CDR2 YFSETQ. V dropped 0 bases and J dropped 8; count of bases not matched to a gene: 9. In nucleotides, the CDR3 is TGCGCCAGCAGCTTGGGAGGACAGGGAGAGGGAGGCTACACCTTC. Its translation: CASSLGGQGEGGYTF.

This clonotype came up many times. The chain links TRBV28 to TRBJ2-7, with TRBD1 as a possible D gene (6 bases). Per the germline V gene, CDR1 is MDHEN and CDR2 is SYDVKM. The CDR3 consists of 15 residues. The V end was cut by 5 bases, the J end by 2 bases, with 16 bases between. CDR3 nucleotides: TGTGCCAGCAGTCCCTCTGGACAGAGCCCCTACGAGCAGTACTTC. Translating gives CASSPSGQSPYEQYF.

In the case of this clonotype: Given the absence of the conserved phenylalanine or tryptophan at the CDR3 end, a read error is likely. The rearrangement joins TRBV28 to TRBJ1-2, with 7 bases identical to TRBD1. Looked up from germline, CDR1 is MDHEN and CDR2 is SYDVKM. This CDR3 is 13 amino acids long. DNA of the CDR3: TGTGCCAGTAGTTCCCGGGACAGCCGCCGCTACACCTTA. This codes for CASSSRDSRRYTL.